This TCR beta chain was recorded in a study of shared clonotypes between healthy human individuals. General study findings and limits: Despite large depth, rarefaction showed incomplete sorted-subset sequencing. Naive subsets tended to show greater estimated richness than memory subsets.

CD4+ cells were split into CD45RA+ naive and CD45RA-negative memory subsets. Between the trimmed V and J ends, which lost 4 bases and 3 bases, there was a span of 11 bases. This CDR3 contains 14 residues. Germline V lookup: CDR1 LGHNA, CDR2 YNFKEQ. About this clone: The antigen remains unidentified.

Sequencing was performed with immunoSEQ multiplex PCR; in TCRdb, only in-frame clones are kept and a portion is missing. The sample lists approximately 740,000 clones; around 67% were seen once. The material sequenced was memory CD4+ T cells sorted from blood. Subset given: CD45RA-negative fraction. The TCR was taken from a woman aged 30 to 39 in good health. The chain joins TRBV4-2 to TRBJ2-3; D is unclear. CDR3 coding DNA: TGTGCCAGCAGCCCTCGTCTAGAAACAGATACGCAGTATTTT. Protein product: CASSPRLETDTQYF.